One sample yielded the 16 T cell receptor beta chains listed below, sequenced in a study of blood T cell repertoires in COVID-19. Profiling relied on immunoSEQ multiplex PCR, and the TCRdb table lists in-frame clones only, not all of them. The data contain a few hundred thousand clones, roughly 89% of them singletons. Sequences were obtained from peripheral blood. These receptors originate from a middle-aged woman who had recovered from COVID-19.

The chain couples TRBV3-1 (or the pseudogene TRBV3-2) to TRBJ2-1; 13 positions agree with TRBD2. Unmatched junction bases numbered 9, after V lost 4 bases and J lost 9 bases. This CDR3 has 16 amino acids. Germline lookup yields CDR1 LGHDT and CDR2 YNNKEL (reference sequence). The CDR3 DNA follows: TGTGCCAGCAGCCGCCGACTAGCGGGGGGTGTAGGTGAGCAGTTCTTC. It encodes CASSRRLAGGVGEQFF.

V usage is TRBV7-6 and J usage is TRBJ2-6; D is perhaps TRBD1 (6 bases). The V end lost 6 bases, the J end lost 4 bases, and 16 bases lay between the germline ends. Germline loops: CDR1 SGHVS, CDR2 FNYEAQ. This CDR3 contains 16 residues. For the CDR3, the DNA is TGTGCCAGCAGTTCCTTCAGGGGTTCCGGGGCCAACGTCCTGACTTTC. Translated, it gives CASSSFRGSGANVLTF.

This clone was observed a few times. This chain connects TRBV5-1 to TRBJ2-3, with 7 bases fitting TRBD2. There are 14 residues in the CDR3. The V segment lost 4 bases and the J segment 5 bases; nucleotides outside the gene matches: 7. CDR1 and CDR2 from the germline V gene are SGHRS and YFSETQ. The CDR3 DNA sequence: TGCGCCAGCAGCGAGATGACGGGGGGAGATACGCAGTATTTT. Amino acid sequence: CASSEMTGGDTQYF.

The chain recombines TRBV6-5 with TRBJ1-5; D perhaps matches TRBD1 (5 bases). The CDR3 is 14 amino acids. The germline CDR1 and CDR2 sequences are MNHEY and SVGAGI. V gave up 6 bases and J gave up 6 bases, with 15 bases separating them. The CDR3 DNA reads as TGTGCCAGCAGCCCCGAACAGGTGCCTCAGCCCCAGCATTTT. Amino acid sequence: CASSPEQVPQPQHF.

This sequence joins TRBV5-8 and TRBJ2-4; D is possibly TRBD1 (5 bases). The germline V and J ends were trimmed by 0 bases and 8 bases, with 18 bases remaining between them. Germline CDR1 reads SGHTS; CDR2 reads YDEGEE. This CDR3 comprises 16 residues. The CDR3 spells CASSLATGRGRYIQYF. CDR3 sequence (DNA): TGTGCCAGCAGCTTGGCAACGGGTAGGGGCAGGTACATTCAGTACTTC. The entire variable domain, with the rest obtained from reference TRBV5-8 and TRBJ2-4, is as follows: EAGVTQSPTHLIKTRGQQATLRCSPISGHTSVYWYQQALGLGLQFLLWYDEGEERNRGNFPPRFSGRQFPNYSSELNVNALELEDSALYLCASSLATGRGRYIQYFGAGTRLSVL.

For the CDR3, the DNA is TGCGCCAGCAGTGAGACAGCCTATAATTCACCCCTCCACTTT. Its protein is CASSETAYNSPLHF. This rearrangement joins TRBV10-2 to TRBJ1-6, with unresolved D. The CDR3 extends over 14 amino acids. CDR1 is WSHSY and CDR2 is SAAADI in the germline V gene. V shed 2 bases and J shed 2 bases, with 4 bases lying between them.

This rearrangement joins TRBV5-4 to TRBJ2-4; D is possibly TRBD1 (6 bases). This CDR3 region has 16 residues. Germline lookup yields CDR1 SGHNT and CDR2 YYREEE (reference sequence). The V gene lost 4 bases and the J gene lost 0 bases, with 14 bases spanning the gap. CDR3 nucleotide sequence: TGTGCCAGCAGCCCGCCAGGGGCCCTAGCCAAAAACATTCAGTACTTC. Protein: CASSPPGALAKNIQYF.

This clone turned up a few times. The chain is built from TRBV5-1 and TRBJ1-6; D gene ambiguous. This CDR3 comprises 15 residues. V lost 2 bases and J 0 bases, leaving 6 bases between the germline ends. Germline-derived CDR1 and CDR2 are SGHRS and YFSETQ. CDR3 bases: TGCGCCAGCAGCTTAGGGAGCTCCTATAATTCACCCCTCCACTTT. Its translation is CASSLGSSYNSPLHF.

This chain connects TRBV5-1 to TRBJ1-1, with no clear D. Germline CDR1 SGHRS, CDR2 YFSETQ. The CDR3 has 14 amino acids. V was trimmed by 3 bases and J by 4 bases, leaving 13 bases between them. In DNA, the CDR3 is TGCGCCAGCAGCTCCTCCCAAGGGAGCACTGAAGCTTTCTTT. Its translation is CASSSSQGSTEAFF.

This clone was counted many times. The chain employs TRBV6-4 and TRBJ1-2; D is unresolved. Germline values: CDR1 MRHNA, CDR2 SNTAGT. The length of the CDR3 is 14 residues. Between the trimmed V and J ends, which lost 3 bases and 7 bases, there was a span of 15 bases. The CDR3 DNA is TGTGCCAGCAGTGAGGTCGGCGGTATTGCTGGCTACACCTTC. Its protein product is CASSEVGGIAGYTF.

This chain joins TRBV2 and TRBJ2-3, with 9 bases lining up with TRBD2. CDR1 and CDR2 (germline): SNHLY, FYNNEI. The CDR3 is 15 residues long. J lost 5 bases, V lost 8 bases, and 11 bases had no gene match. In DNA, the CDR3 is TGTGCCAGCGTCCGAAGGCGGGGGGGCCGAGATACGCAGTATTTT. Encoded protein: CASVRRRGGRDTQYF.

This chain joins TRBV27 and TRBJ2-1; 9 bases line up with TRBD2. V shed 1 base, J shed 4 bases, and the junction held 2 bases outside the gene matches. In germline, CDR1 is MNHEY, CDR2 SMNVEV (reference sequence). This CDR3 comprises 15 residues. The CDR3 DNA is TGTGCCAGCAGTTTATTTCTAGCGGGATACAATGAGCAGTTCTTC. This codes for CASSLFLAGYNEQFF.

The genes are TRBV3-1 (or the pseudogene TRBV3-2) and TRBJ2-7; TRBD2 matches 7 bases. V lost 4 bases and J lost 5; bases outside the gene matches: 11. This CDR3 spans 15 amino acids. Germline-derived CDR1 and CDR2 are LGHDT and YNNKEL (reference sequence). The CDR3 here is CASSPDRGDDHEQYF. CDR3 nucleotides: TGTGCCAGCAGCCCCGATCGGGGGGATGACCACGAGCAGTACTTC.

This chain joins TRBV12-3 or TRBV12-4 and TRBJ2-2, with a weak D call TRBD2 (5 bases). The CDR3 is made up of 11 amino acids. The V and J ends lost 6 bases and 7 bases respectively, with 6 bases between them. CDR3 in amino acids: CASSRGGELFF. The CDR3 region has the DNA TGTGCCAGCAGCCGGGGCGGGGAGCTGTTTTTT.

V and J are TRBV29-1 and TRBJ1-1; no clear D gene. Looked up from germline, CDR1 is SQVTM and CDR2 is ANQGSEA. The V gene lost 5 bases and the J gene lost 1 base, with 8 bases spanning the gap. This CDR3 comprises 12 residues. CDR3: CSVLDWNTEAFF. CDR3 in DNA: TGCAGCGTTCTTGACTGGAACACTGAAGCTTTCTTT.

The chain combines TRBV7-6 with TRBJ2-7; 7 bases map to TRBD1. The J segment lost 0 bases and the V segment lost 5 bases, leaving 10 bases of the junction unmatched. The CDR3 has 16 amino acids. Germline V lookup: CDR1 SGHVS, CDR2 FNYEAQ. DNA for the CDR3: TGTGCCAGCAGCCGCACAAACAGGGGCCGCTCCTACGAGCAGTACTTC. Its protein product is CASSRTNRGRSYEQYF.